Below are 16 T cell receptor beta chains sequenced from a single sample in a study of blood T cells in healthy people across ages (dated by TCRdb to about 2015). The protocol used for the library was 5' RACE. Instrument used: Illumina HiSeq 2500. A second PCR of about 7 to 12 cycles was run with a J-beta primer mix and a sample-barcoded 5' primer. TCRdb passed the public sequencing reads through fastp at Q25 and MiXCR, retaining productive beta sequences. Rows matching on CDR3 protein sequence are summarized as one entry with the most common DNA and genes. Recorded for this sample are 750,000 or so distinct CDR3 sequences; roughly 25% of them occurred a single time. Of the sample, just under 9.5% falls within the top ten clones. The data were also submitted as part of a second study, on T cells of mothers and their children.

The source material was blood. These receptors were taken from a boy aged 5-17 years in good health.

V gene TRBV7-6 combines with J gene TRBJ2-5; perhaps TRBD2 as D (6 bases). The ends were cut back, 1 base at V and 2 bases at J, with 17 bases in the middle. The germline CDR1 and CDR2 sequences are SGHVS and FNYEAQ. The CDR3 is 17 amino acids. CDR3 residues: CASSLVPGYGGQETQYF. The CDR3 coding sequence is TGTGCCAGCAGCTTAGTCCCCGGGTATGGGGGGCAAGAGACCCAGTACTTC.

The V call is TRBV3-1, the J call TRBJ2-7; TRBD2 matches 9 bases. Germline V gene sequence: CDR1 LGHDT, CDR2 YNNKEL (reference sequence). V was pared by 4 bases and J by 3 bases, with 7 bases of the junction left unmatched. This CDR3 is built from 15 residues. CDR3: CASSLLSGRLYEQYF. The CDR3 nucleotides are TGTGCCAGCAGCCTCCTTAGCGGGAGACTCTACGAGCAGTACTTC.

The chain combines TRBV3-1 with TRBJ1-1; possible D gene TRBD1, 5 bases. The V and J ends lost 4 bases and 6 bases respectively, with 9 bases between them. The CDR3 runs to 12 residues. In germline, CDR1 is LGHDT, CDR2 YNNKEL (reference sequence). The CDR3 sequence is CASSPGGAEAFF. CDR3 nucleotides: TGTGCCAGCAGCCCTGGGGGGGCTGAAGCTTTCTTT.

This clonotype was recorded only once. The chain has TRBV29-1 and TRBJ2-1; D call uncertain. The V and J ends lost 0 bases and 0 bases respectively, with 12 bases between them. Germline V gene sequence: CDR1 SQVTM, CDR2 ANQGSEA. The CDR3 length is 16 residues. DNA of the CDR3: TGCAGCGTTGAAGATCTAAGTGCTAGCTCCTACAATGAGCAGTTCTTC. Translating it yields CSVEDLSASSYNEQFF.

This clonotype was observed at least ten times. The chain has TRBV28 and TRBJ2-7; no clear D. Germline CDR1 MDHEN, CDR2 SYDVKM. V gave up 5 bases and J gave up 6 bases, with 8 bases separating them. The CDR3 runs 11 residues. CDR3 sequence: CASSTLSEQYF. The DNA for the CDR3 is TGTGCCAGCAGTACCCTATCCGAGCAGTACTTC.

The CDR3 reads CASSLAGADEKLFF. The DNA for the CDR3 is TGTGCCAGCAGCTTGGCGGGGGCTGATGAAAAACTGTTTTTT. This sequence joins TRBV5-6 and TRBJ1-4; D may be TRBD1 (6 bases). V was cut by 0 bases and J by 6 bases, with 9 bases left in between. This CDR3 is 14 amino acids long. Per the germline V gene, CDR1 is SGHDT and CDR2 is YYEEEE.

This clonotype turned up a few times. V gene TRBV24-1 combines with J gene TRBJ2-1, with 7 bases identical to TRBD1. The end of the DNA fits TRBJ2-5 better, so the J call may be wrong. Germline V CDR1 and CDR2: KGHDR, SFDVKD. The CDR3 has 15 amino acids. The CDR3 is CATSDPTGAGETQYF. The CDR3, as DNA: TGTGCCACCAGTGACCCTACAGGGGCCGGGGAGACCCAGTACTTC.

There are a few counts of this clonotype. The DNA of the CDR3 is TGCGCCAGCAGCTTGGTGGGGGACGCAGATACGCAGTATTTT. Encoded protein: CASSLVGDADTQYF. The chain links TRBV5-1 to TRBJ2-3, with D tentatively TRBD1 or TRBD2 (5 bases each). Germline CDR1 reads SGHRS; CDR2 reads YFSETQ. V lost 0 bases and J lost 4, with 9 bases in between. CDR3 length: 14 residues.

This clonotype appeared a single time. A read error may account for a junction end that differs from germline. The chain is built from TRBV4-3 and TRBJ1-5; D may be TRBD1 (5 bases). There are 16 residues in the CDR3. Germline V gives CDR1 LGHNA, CDR2 YSLEER. CDR3 sequence: CVSSQDIGDSPQPQHF. The CDR3 coding sequence is TGCGTCAGCAGCCAAGATATCGGGGACTCTCCTCAGCCCCAGCATTTT.

This clonotype was counted between two and nine times. This rearrangement joins TRBV5-1 to TRBJ2-2, with TRBD1 identical over 10 bases. Germline loops: CDR1 SGHRS, CDR2 YFSETQ. The CDR3 has 15 residues. V lost 3 bases to trimming and J lost 1 base; unmatched junction nucleotides: 0. The CDR3 region is CASSWTGGNTGELFF. The DNA for the CDR3 is TGCGCCAGCAGCTGGACAGGGGGGAACACCGGGGAGCTGTTTTTT. Filled out from reference TRBV5-1 and TRBJ2-2, the complete variable domain reads KAGVTQTPRYLIKTRGQQVTLSCSPISGHRSVSWYQQTPGQGLQFLFEYFSETQRNKGNFPGRFSGRQFSNSRSEMNVSTLELGDSALYLCASSWTGGNTGELFFGEGSRLTVL.

The chain is built from TRBV10-3 and TRBJ2-1, with a weak D call TRBD2 (6 bases). Germline values: CDR1 ENHRY, CDR2 SYGVKD. V lost 3 bases and J lost 5, with 14 bases in between. The CDR3 extends over 15 amino acids. The CDR3 DNA is TGTGCCATCAGTGATATCAGGACTACCAACAATGAGCAGTTCTTC. Translated, it gives CAISDIRTTNNEQFF.

V gene TRBV6-5 combines with J gene TRBJ2-5; D is uncertain. With 7 bases removed from V and 2 bases from J, the gap between germline ends came to 11 bases. Per germline, CDR1 MNHEY and CDR2 SVGAGI. The CDR3 totals 13 residues. The CDR3 nucleotides read TGTGCCAGCACCACCACAGCGCAAGAGACCCAGTACTTC. It yields the protein CASTTTAQETQYF.

This chain connects TRBV5-6 to TRBJ2-4; perhaps D is TRBD1 or TRBD2 (5 bases each). The V end lost 7 bases, the J end lost 13 bases, and 21 bases lay between the germline ends. CDR3 length: 13 residues. The germline CDR1 and CDR2 sequences are SGHDT and YYEEEE. CDR3 in DNA: TGTGCCAGCTCAACCCTTCCTTCCGGGGCACAGTACTTC. It is translated as CASSTLPSGAQYF.

The J gene is TRBJ2-7, the V gene TRBV7-2, with 11 bases aligning to TRBD2. The germline V gene encodes CDR1 SGHTA and CDR2 FQGNSA. CDR3 length equals 20 residues. Trimming removed 8 bases from V and 5 bases from J; junction bases left unmatched: 26. The CDR3 loop is CASLMFPASGGPLSRHEQYF. CDR3 sequence (DNA): TGTGCCAGCCTGATGTTCCCGGCTAGCGGGGGGCCCCTATCAAGACACGAGCAGTACTTC.

V is TRBV29-1 and J is TRBJ2-5; 9 positions match TRBD2. The V segment lost 2 bases and the J segment 1 base; nucleotides outside the gene matches: 5. The length of the CDR3 is 15 residues. Germline lookup yields CDR1 SQVTM and CDR2 ANQGSEA. CDR3 amino acids: CSVEWGSGGQETQYF. CDR3 sequence (DNA): TGCAGCGTTGAATGGGGTAGCGGGGGCCAAGAGACCCAGTACTTC.

This clonotype has more than one count but fewer than ten. This sequence joins TRBV12-3 or TRBV12-4 and TRBJ1-1; unclear D gene. The CDR3 runs 12 residues. V was trimmed by 1 base and J by 11 bases, leaving 11 bases between them. The CDR3 bases are TGTGCCAGCAGTTTAGATTTTTACGGGGCTTTCTTT. Protein product: CASSLDFYGAFF.